What follows are 17 T cell receptor beta chains derived from one specimen sequenced in a study of brain T cells in children with intractable seizures. Produced via immunoSEQ multiplex PCR; TCRdb's table is partial and in-frame only. This sample has 75,000 to 80,000 clones, with approximately 94% found just once. Source: peripheral blood, taken at surgery. The receptors derive from a boy younger than two with tuberous sclerosis and intractable seizures.

This clone was found once. The rearrangement joins TRBV11-3 to TRBJ2-6, with D tentatively TRBD1 (7 bases). The CDR3 sequence is 19 residues long. V lost 0 bases, J lost 0 bases, and 15 bases lay in between. Germline V CDR1 and CDR2: SGHNT, YENEEA. The CDR3: CASSLDPTGDCSGANVLTF. CDR3 bases: TGTGCCAGCAGCTTAGATCCCACAGGGGACTGCTCTGGGGCCAACGTCCTGACTTTC.

A single count supports this clone. CDR3 sequence (DNA): TGTGCCAGCAGCTTAGGGACAGGGCCCTACGAGCAGTACTTC. Protein product: CASSLGTGPYEQYF. The V call is TRBV7-9, the J call TRBJ2-7; 8 bases line up with TRBD1. The germline V gene encodes CDR1 SEHNR and CDR2 FQNEAQ (reference sequence). V was pared by 1 base and J by 2 bases, with 1 base of the junction left unmatched. The CDR3 is 14 amino acids.

The chain is built from TRBV7-6 and TRBJ2-7; 9 positions agree with TRBD1. J was trimmed by 3 bases and V by 5 bases; bases with no gene match: 14. This CDR3 has 17 amino acids. Germline V lookup: CDR1 SGHVS, CDR2 FNYEAQ. The CDR3 coding sequence is TGTGCCAGCAGCGCATACAAGCTGCCGGGACAGGGCTACGAGCAGTACTTC. Translation: CASSAYKLPGQGYEQYF.

The J gene is TRBJ2-7, the V gene TRBV5-1, with TRBD2 matching 9 bases. Germline loops: CDR1 SGHRS, CDR2 YFSETQ. Trimming took 0 bases from V and 4 from J; bases not matched to a gene: 5. The CDR3 consists of 15 residues. Here the CDR3 reads CASSLVLAGKYEQYF. In nucleotides, the CDR3 is TGCGCCAGCAGCTTGGTTCTAGCGGGGAAATACGAGCAGTACTTC.

The chain recombines TRBV18 with TRBJ2-7, with 7 bases fitting TRBD1. Germline assignment: CDR1 KGHSH and CDR2 LQKENI. J lost 6 bases, V lost 5 bases, and 4 bases had no gene match. This CDR3 is built from 12 residues. CDR3 in amino acids: CASSSTGSEQYF. CDR3 DNA sequence: TGTGCCAGCTCATCGACAGGGTCCGAGCAGTACTTC.

The gene calls are TRBV30 and TRBJ1-5, with unresolved D. From germline, CDR1 is GTSNPN and CDR2 SVGIG (reference sequence). This CDR3 region has 13 residues. Trimming left V 3 bases short and J 3 bases short, with 9 bases between. CDR3 bases: TGTGCCTGGAGAGCACAGACCAATCAGCCCCAGCATTTT. This gives the protein CAWRAQTNQPQHF.

This clone is labeled medium-sized. The gene calls are TRBV30 and TRBJ1-1, with D uncertain. V gave up 1 base and J gave up 1 base, with 4 bases separating them. The germline V gene encodes CDR1 GTSNPN and CDR2 SVGIG (reference sequence). CDR3 length: 12 amino acids. The CDR3 DNA is TGTGCCTGGAGTGACGGGAACACTGAAGCTTTCTTT. This sequence encodes CAWSDGNTEAFF.

The chain employs TRBV9 and TRBJ2-5, with D unresolved. Germline loops: CDR1 SGDLS, CDR2 YYNGEE. The ends were cut back, 4 bases at V and 5 bases at J, with 21 bases in the middle. This CDR3 has 16 amino acids. CDR3 region: CASSLPLGPLEETQYF. The CDR3 region has the DNA TGTGCCAGCAGCCTCCCACTTGGGCCTTTAGAGGAGACCCAGTACTTC.

In this sample, this clone turned up once. CDR3 nucleotides: TGTGCCAGCAGCCTTAGCGGGGGGGCCTACGAGCAGTACTTC. This codes for CASSLSGGAYEQYF. The V gene is TRBV3-1 (or the pseudogene TRBV3-2), the J gene TRBJ2-7; the match to TRBD2 covers 11 bases. The V segment lost 4 bases and the J segment 2 bases; nucleotides outside the gene matches: 1. The CDR3 totals 14 residues. CDR1 is LGHDT and CDR2 is YNNKEL in the germline V gene (reference sequence).

V is TRBV18 and J is TRBJ2-7, with D unclear. This CDR3 has 14 residues. Germline CDR1 is KGHSH and CDR2 is LQKENI. V dropped 0 bases and J dropped 4 bases, with 10 bases sitting between them. CDR3: CASSPPTQRYEQYF. The CDR3, as DNA: TGTGCCAGCTCACCACCTACACAAAGATACGAGCAGTACTTC.

V is TRBV7-8 and J is TRBJ1-6; TRBD1 might be the D (6 bases). The germline V gene encodes CDR1 SGHVS and CDR2 FQNEAQ. This CDR3 is built from 17 residues. Trimming pared 3 bases from V and 6 bases from J, leaving 18 bases between. CDR3 amino acids: CASSLKVHGGGNSPLHF. CDR3 nucleotides: TGTGCCAGCAGCTTGAAAGTTCATGGGGGCGGTAATTCACCCCTCCACTTT.

The V and J genes are TRBV15 and TRBJ2-3; 8 bases line up with TRBD2. The CDR3 is 15 amino acids. The V segment lost 0 bases and the J segment 4 bases; nucleotides outside the gene matches: 3. Germline loops: CDR1 LNHNV, CDR2 YYDKDF (reference sequence). The CDR3 is CATSREGTRADTQYF. CDR3 DNA sequence: TGTGCCACCAGCAGAGAAGGGACTAGAGCAGATACGCAGTATTTT. The full variable domain, rest sourced from reference TRBV15 and TRBJ2-3, is DAMVIQNPRYQVTQFGKPVTLSCSQTLNHNVMYWYQQKSSQAPKLLFHYYDKDFNNEADTPDNFQSRRPNTSFCFLDIRSPGLGDTAMYLCATSREGTRADTQYFGPGTRLTVL.

The V gene is TRBV2, the J gene TRBJ1-1; TRBD1 aligns across 7 bases. Per germline, CDR1 SNHLY and CDR2 FYNNEI. This CDR3 is 13 amino acids long. Trimming cost V 3 bases and J 4 bases; bases outside gene matches: 2. The DNA of the CDR3 is TGTGCCAGCAGTGACAGGGGGAGCACTGAAGCTTTCTTT. Its translation is CASSDRGSTEAFF.

The V and J genes are TRBV21-1 and TRBJ2-6; the D call of TRBD2 is as the table states it, not checked on the DNA. TRBV21-1 is recorded as a pseudogene. This CDR3 spans 18 amino acids. CDR3 loop: CASSKVGRGGSGANVLTF. Written as DNA, the CDR3 is TGTGCCAGCAGCAAAGTAGGCCGGGGGGGCTCTGGGGCCAACGTCCTGACTTTC.

This clone was detected once. The gene calls are TRBV24-1 and TRBJ1-2; D uncertain. The germline CDR1 and CDR2 sequences are KGHDR and SFDVKD. The V end was cut by 9 bases, the J end by 4 bases, with 5 bases between. The CDR3 length is 10 residues. CDR3: CATSPYGYTF. The CDR3 DNA reads as TGTGCCACCTCCCCCTATGGCTACACCTTC.

V gene TRBV11-1 combines with J gene TRBJ1-5, with D unclear. Germline CDR1 is SGHAT and CDR2 is FQDESV (reference sequence). The CDR3 is 13 residues long. The V end lost 2 bases, the J end lost 4 bases, and 6 bases lay between the germline ends. The CDR3 protein is CASSLSVNQPQHF. As DNA, the CDR3 is TGTGCCAGCAGCTTATCAGTTAATCAGCCCCAGCATTTT.

The V and J genes are TRBV13 and TRBJ2-7; D is ambiguous. Germline assignment: CDR1 PRHDT and CDR2 FYEKMQ (reference sequence). The CDR3 totals 11 residues. Trimming pared 4 bases from V and 3 bases from J, leaving 4 bases between. CDR3 coding DNA: TGTGCCAGCAGCTGGAACTACGAGCAGTACTTC. Protein product: CASSWNYEQYF.